The sequence of this T cell receptor (beta chain) was determined in a study of persistence of HIV-infected CD4 T cells. Points from the study as a whole: TCR oligoclonality correlated with proviral oligoclonality in the same sorted populations.

Cells were stimulated nonspecifically with anti-CD3/anti-CD28 magnetic beads. Sorting of responding CD4+ T cells relied on upregulated CD40 ligand together with CD69. The libraries were made with immunoSEQ version 4 in survey mode. Repertoires were generated with immunoSEQ multiplex PCR, while TCRdb's copy carries only in-frame clones and drops some. The repertoire includes under 50,000 clones, just under 90% of them detected once, and about 3% sits in the top ten. Turning to this clone: As yet, its antigen is unknown.

The receptor was isolated from an adult woman with HIV who was CMV-seropositive. The sequencing here drew on CD4+ T cells sorted from PBMCs after approximately 19-hour stimulation, taken from a patient who received antiretroviral therapy.

The CDR3, as DNA: TGTGCCAGCAGCGCGGGACGGTTCCAAGAGACCCAGTACTTC. Amino acid sequence: CASSAGRFQETQYF. The chain couples TRBV7-2 to TRBJ2-5; weak D call: TRBD2 (6 bases). The CDR3 contains 14 residues. Germline CDR1 SGHTA, CDR2 FQGNSA. The V gene lost 5 bases and the J gene lost 1 base, with 11 bases spanning the gap.